The clone carrying this TCR beta chain showed up just a few times. The antigen is undetermined. This entry belongs to a study of CD8+ T cells in alopecia areata. Study-level points and caveats: Tofacitinib did not eliminate many expanded lesional clones from scalp or blood.

Noted treatment: oral pan-JAK inhibitor, 5-10 mg twice daily. Sequencing templates came from extracted RNA that was reverse transcribed into cDNA. The table came from immunoSEQ multiplex PCR; TCRdb's copy has only in-frame clones and leaves some out. The data contain about 200,000 clones, roughly three fifths of them singletons. The V and J ends lost 3 bases and 0 bases respectively, with 9 bases between them. Germline V gene sequence: CDR1 SQVTM, CDR2 ANQGSEA. The CDR3 has 14 residues. The clonotype originates from a human donor with alopecia areata. The sample was CD4+ T cells sorted from blood, taken around week 49, from a patient treated with tofacitinib. The chain recombines TRBV29-1 with TRBJ2-1; possible D gene TRBD2, 6 bases. The CDR3 is CSVEEGISYNEQFF. CDR3 coding DNA: TGCAGCGTTGAGGAGGGCATCTCCTACAATGAGCAGTTCTTC.